Included here is one TCR beta chain sequence, with context. The data belong to a study of T cell changes during pregnancy in multiple sclerosis. This table comes from immunoSEQ multiplex PCR, and its TCRdb copy is limited to in-frame clones, with some not included. Of about 24,000 clones listed, about 87% are singletons. Sequenced material: CD4+ T cells from peripheral blood mononuclear cells, taken in the second trimester of pregnancy. The receptor comes from a female donor in good health, enrolled as a control in a pregnancy study.

CDR3 protein: CASRIPGLAVNGELFF. CDR3 bases: TGTGCCAGCAGGATACCGGGACTAGCGGTTAATGGGGAGCTGTTTTTT. This rearrangement joins TRBV7-2 to TRBJ2-2; TRBD2 matches 11 bases. This CDR3 has 16 residues. Losses at the gene ends were 6 bases for V and 8 bases for J; bases not matched to a gene: 11. The V gene's germline CDR1 is SGHTA and CDR2 FQGNSA.